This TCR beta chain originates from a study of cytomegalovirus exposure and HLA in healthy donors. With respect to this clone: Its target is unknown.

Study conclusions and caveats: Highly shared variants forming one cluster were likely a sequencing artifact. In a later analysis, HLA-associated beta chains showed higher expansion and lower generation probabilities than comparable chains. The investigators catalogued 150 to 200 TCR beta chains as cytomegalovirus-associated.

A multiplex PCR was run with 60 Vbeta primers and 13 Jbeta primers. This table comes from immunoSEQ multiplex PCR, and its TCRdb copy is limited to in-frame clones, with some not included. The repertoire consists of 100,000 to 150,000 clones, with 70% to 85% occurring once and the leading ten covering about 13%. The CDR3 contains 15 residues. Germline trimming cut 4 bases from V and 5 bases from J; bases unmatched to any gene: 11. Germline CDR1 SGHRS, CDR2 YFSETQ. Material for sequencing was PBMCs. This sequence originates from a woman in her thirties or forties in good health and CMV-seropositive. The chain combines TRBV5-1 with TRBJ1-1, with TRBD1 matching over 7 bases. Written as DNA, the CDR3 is TGCGCCAGCAGCCCCGGACAGGCCGGGTCTACTGAAGCTTTCTTT. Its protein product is CASSPGQAGSTEAFF.